The clone carrying this TCR beta chain was found a few times. This sample includes further DNA sequences coding for the same CDR3. Authors' analysis steps: Amplified reference gene primers provided the basis for estimating nucleated cell counts. TCRdb's copy holds only in-frame clones and misses some; the assay was immunoSEQ multiplex PCR. V, J and clone size are taken as reported in that table, and D and trimming were inferred from the DNA itself. Of some 220,000 clones in the sample, roughly 85% are singletons; the top ten hold under 2.5%. This entry comes from a study of blood T cell repertoires in COVID-19. Study overall: Acute and convalescent COVID-19 samples came from the United States, Italy and Spain. Sample material is recorded as cDNA or gDNA derived from T cells, B-cell-depleted T cells, or PBMCs.

CDR1 and CDR2 (germline): SGHTA, FQGNSA. Trimming shortened V by 1 base and J by 6 bases, and 4 bases separated the two germline ends. This CDR3 region has 12 residues. This chain joins TRBV7-2 and TRBJ1-5, with D unclear. Specimen: peripheral blood. The sequence was collected from a woman between 70 and 85 years old with COVID-19, enrolled during active disease. Written as DNA, the CDR3 is TGTGCCAGCAGCTTAGACAGTCAGCCCCAGCATTTT. Its translation: CASSLDSQPQHF.